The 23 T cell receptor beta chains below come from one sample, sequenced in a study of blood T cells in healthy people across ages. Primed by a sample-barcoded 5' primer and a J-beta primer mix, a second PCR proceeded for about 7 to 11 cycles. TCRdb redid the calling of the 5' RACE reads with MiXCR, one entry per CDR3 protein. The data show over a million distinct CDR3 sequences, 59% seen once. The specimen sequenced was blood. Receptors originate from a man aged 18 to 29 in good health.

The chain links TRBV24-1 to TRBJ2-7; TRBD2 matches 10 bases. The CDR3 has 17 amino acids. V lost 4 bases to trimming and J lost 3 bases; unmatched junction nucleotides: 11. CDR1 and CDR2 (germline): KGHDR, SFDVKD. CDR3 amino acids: CATSETVGTSVLYEQYF. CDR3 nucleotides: TGTGCCACCAGTGAGACCGTCGGGACTAGCGTTCTCTACGAGCAGTACTTC.

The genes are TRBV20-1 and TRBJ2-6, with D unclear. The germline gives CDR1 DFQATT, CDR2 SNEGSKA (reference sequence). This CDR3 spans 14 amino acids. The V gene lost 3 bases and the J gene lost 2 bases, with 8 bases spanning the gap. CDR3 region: CSASRAAGANVLTF. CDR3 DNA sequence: TGCAGTGCTAGTAGGGCGGCTGGGGCCAACGTCCTGACTTTC.

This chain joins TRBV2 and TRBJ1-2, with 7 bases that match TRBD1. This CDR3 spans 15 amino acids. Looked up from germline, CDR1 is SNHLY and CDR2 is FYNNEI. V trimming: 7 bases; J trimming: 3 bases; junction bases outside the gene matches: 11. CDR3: CASTDRAVGDYGYTF. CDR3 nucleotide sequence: TGTGCCAGCACTGACAGGGCGGTTGGCGACTATGGCTACACCTTC.

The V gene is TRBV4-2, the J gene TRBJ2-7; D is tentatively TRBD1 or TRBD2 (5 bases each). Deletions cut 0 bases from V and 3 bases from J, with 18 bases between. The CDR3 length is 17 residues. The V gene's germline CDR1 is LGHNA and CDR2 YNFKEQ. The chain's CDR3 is CASSQDFSGPGVYEQYF. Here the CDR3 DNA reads TGTGCCAGCAGCCAAGATTTCTCGGGACCGGGCGTCTACGAGCAGTACTTC.

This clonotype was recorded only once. For the CDR3, the DNA is TGCGCCAGCAGTGTTCGACTAGCGGGGTTTGAGACCCAGTACTTC. It yields the protein CASSVRLAGFETQYF. This rearrangement joins TRBV10-2 to TRBJ2-5, with TRBD2 matching 11 bases. V gave up 4 bases and J gave up 5 bases; unmatched junction bases: 6. Germline CDR1 is WSHSY and CDR2 is SAAADI. This CDR3 has 15 residues.

CDR3 amino acids: CASSHSGTDVGTQYF. CDR3 sequence (DNA): TGCGCCAGCAGCCACTCCGGGACAGACGTCGGGACCCAGTACTTC. The gene calls are TRBV4-1 and TRBJ2-7; TRBD1 aligns across 7 bases. The J call may be incorrect, as the DNA end agrees better with TRBJ2-5. The CDR3 has 15 amino acids. In germline, CDR1 is MGHRA, CDR2 YSYEKL.

The CDR3 protein is CASSTRTSGLSYNEQFF. The CDR3 DNA reads TGTGCCAGCAGCACGCGGACTAGCGGCCTCTCCTACAATGAGCAGTTCTTC. The chain recombines TRBV7-9 with TRBJ2-1, with 10 positions matching TRBD2. The CDR3 sequence is 17 residues long. V lost 5 bases to trimming and J lost 0 bases; unmatched junction nucleotides: 7. Germline V gives CDR1 SEHNR, CDR2 FQNEAQ (reference sequence).

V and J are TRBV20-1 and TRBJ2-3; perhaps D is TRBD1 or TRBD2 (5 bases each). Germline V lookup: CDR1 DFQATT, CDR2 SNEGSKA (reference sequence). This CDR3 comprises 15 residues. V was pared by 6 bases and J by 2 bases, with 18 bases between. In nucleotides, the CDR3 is TGCAGTGCCGCCGACAGCGAGGGTTTCACAGATACGCAGTATTTT. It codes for CSAADSEGFTDTQYF.

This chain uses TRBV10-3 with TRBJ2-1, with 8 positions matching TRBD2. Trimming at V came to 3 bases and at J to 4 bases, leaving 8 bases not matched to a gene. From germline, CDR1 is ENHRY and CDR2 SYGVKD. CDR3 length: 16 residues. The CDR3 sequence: CAISDWGSGTYNEQFF. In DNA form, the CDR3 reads TGTGCCATCAGTGATTGGGGTAGCGGGACTTACAATGAGCAGTTCTTC.

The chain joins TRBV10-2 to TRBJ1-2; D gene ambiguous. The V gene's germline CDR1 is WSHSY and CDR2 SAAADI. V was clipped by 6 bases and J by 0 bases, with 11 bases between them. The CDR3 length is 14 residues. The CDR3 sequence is CASSRVQANYGYTF. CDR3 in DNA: TGCGCCAGCAGCCGGGTCCAAGCTAACTATGGCTACACCTTC.

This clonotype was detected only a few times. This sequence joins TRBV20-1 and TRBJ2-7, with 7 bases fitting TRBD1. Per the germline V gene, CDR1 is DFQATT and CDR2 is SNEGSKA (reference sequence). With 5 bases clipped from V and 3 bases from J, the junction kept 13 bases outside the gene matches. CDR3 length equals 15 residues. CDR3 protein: CSALGAGTEVYEQYF. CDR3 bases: TGCAGTGCTCTAGGGGCCGGGACAGAGGTCTACGAGCAGTACTTC.

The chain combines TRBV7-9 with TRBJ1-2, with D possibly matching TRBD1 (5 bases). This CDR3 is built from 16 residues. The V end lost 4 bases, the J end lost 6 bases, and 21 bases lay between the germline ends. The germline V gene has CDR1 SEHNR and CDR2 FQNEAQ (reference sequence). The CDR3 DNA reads TGTGCCAGCAGCTCACCAGGGTGGCCACAGGACGATGGCTACACCTTC. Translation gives CASSSPGWPQDDGYTF. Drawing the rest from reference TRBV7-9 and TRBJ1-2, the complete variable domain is DTGVSQNPRHKITKRGQNVTFRCDPISEHNRLYWYRQTLGQGPEFLTYFQNEAQLEKSRLLSDRFSAERPKGSFSTLEIQRTEQGDSAMYLCASSSPGWPQDDGYTFGSGTRLTVV.

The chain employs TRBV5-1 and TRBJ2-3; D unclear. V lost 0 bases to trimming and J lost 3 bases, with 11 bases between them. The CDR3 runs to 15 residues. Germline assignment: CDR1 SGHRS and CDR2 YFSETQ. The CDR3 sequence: CASSLGPPTTDTQYF. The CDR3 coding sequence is TGCGCCAGCAGCTTGGGGCCCCCGACGACAGATACGCAGTATTTT.

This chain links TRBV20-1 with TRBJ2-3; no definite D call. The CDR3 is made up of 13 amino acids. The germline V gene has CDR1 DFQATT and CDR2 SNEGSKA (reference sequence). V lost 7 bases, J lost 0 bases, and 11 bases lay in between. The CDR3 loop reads CSVSSQSTDTQYF. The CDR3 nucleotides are TGCAGTGTCTCCAGCCAGAGCACAGATACGCAGTATTTT.

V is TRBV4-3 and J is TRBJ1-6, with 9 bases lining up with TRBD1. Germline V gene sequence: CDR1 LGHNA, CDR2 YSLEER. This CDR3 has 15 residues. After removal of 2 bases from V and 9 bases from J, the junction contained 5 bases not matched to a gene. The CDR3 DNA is TGCGCCAGCAGCCAAAAAGGGACAGGGACTTCACCCCTCCACTTT. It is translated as CASSQKGTGTSPLHF.

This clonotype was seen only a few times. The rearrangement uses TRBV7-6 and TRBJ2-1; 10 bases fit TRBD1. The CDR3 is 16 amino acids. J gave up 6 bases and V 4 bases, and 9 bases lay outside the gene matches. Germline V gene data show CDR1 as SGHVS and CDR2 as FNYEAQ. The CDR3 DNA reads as TGTGCCAGCAGCTCTTTCGGGACAGGGGTGCTCAATGAGCAGTTCTTC. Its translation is CASSSFGTGVLNEQFF.

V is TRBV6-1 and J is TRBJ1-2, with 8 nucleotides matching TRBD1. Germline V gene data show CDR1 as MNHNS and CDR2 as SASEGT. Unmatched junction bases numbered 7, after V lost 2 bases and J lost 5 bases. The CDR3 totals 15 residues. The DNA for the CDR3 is TGTGCCAGCAGTGAAATTGTCAGGGGGCTGTATGGCTACACCTTC. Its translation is CASSEIVRGLYGYTF.

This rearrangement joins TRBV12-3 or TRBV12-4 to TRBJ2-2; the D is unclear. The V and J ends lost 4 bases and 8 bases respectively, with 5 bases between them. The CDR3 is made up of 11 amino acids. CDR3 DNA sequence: TGTGCCAGCAGTTCTATGGGGGAGCTGTTTTTT. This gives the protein CASSSMGELFF.

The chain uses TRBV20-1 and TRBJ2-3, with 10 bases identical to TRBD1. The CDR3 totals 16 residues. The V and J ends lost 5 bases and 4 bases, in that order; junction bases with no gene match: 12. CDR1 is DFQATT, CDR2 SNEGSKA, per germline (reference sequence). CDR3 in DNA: TGCAGTGCTCCCTCGACAGGGGGCTTCATTGCAGATACGCAGTATTTT. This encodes CSAPSTGGFIADTQYF.

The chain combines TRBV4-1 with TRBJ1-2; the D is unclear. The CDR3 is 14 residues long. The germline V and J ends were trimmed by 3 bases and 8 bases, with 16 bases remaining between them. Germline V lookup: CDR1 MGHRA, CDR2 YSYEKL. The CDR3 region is CASSQPSEPGGYTF. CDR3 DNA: TGCGCCAGCAGCCAGCCTAGCGAACCTGGGGGCTACACCTTC.

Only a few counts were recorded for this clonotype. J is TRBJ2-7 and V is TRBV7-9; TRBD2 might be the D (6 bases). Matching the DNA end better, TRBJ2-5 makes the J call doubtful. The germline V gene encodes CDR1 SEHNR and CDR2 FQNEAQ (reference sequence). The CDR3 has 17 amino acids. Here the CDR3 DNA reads TGTGCCAGCAGCTTACCAAGCCGGGGACTCTTTGAGGAGACCCAGTACTTC. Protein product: CASSLPSRGLFEETQYF.

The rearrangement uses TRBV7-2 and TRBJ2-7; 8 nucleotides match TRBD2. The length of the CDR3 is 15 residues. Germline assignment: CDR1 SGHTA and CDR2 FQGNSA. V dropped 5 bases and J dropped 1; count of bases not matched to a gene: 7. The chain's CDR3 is CASSGERGQSYEQYF. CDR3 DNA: TGTGCCAGCAGCGGCGAGCGGGGGCAATCCTACGAGCAGTACTTC.

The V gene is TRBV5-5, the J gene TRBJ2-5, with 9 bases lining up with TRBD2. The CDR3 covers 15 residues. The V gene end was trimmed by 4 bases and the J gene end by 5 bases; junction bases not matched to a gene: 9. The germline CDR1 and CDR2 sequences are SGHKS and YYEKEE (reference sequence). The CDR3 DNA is TGTGCCAGCAGCACACCTAGCGGGGCAGGGGAGACCCAGTACTTC. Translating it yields CASSTPSGAGETQYF. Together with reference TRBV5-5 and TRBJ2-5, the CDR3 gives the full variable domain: DAGVTQSPTHLIKTRGQQVTLRCSPISGHKSVSWYQQVLGQGPQFIFQYYEKEERGRGNFPDRFSARQFPNYSSELNVNALLLGDSALYLCASSTPSGAGETQYFGPGTRLLVL.